Here is one TCR beta chain with its context. As yet, its antigen is unknown. Stated time point: week 35, safety follow-up. Doses comprised 300 ug of mutant IDH1 20-mer peptide each, plus topical imiquimod. This entry belongs to a study of a mutant IDH1 vaccine in newly diagnosed glioma. The CDR3 contains 13 residues. Trimming took off 5 bases at V and 2 bases at J, with 10 bases between the two ends. Germline lookup yields CDR1 SGHTA and CDR2 FQGNSA. The method was immunoSEQ multiplex PCR; TCRdb's version includes in-frame clones alone and lacks a portion of them. The table lists about 69,000 clones, around 86% of them singletons, with 1.5% to 2.5% in the top ten.

This TCR derives from a man between 25 and 39 years old with glioma. This rearrangement joins TRBV7-2 to TRBJ2-7, with a possible D match to TRBD1 (6 bases). Specimen: PBMCs, collected from a glioma patient whose treatment included an IDH1 peptide vaccine. The CDR3 DNA follows: TGTGCCAGCAGCCCACGACAGGCCTACGAGCAGTACTTC. Translating gives CASSPRQAYEQYF.